This T cell receptor beta chain was sequenced in a study of blood T cell repertoires in COVID-19. Study summary: Nucleic acid was either cDNA or gDNA, and it came from T cells, B-cell-depleted T cells, or PBMCs.

The repertoire was sequenced with immunoSEQ multiplex PCR; TCRdb's copy has only in-frame clones and lacks some. The sample lists roughly 35,000 clones; less than 90% were seen once. Sample: peripheral blood. The origin of this receptor is a man between 70 and 80 years old with acute or convalescent COVID-19.

Here the CDR3 reads CAISQEVVDYGYTF. The CDR3, as DNA: TGTGCCATCAGCCAGGAAGTTGTGGACTATGGCTACACCTTC. This chain uses TRBV10-3 with TRBJ1-2; D is uncertain. Trimming stripped 6 bases from V and 3 bases from J, with 14 bases between. The length of the CDR3 is 14 residues. CDR1 and CDR2 from the germline V gene are ENHRY and SYGVKD.